The T cell receptor beta chain under discussion was sequenced for a study of blood T cell repertoires in COVID-19. CDR3 size: 18 residues. Trimming at V came to 4 bases and at J to 0 bases, leaving 10 bases not matched to a gene. The germline CDR1 and CDR2 sequences are LGHDT and YNNKEL (reference sequence). In the study's own analysis: Reference gene primer amplification gave estimated nucleated cell counts. TCRdb's copy holds only in-frame clones and misses some; the assay was immunoSEQ multiplex PCR. V and J calls and clone size follow that table, whereas D and trimming were derived from the DNA. The table shows some 66,000 clones, with over 75% occurring only once. The sample holds a few counts of this clone.

The sequenced material came from peripheral blood. This sequence was found in an older woman with acute or convalescent COVID-19. V gene TRBV3-1 (or the pseudogene TRBV3-2) combines with J gene TRBJ2-4, with 9 bases aligning to TRBD1. The CDR3 region has the DNA TGTGCCAGCAGCCCGACAGGGGGAGAGACCTTAGCCAAAAACATTCAGTACTTC. It is translated as CASSPTGGETLAKNIQYF.